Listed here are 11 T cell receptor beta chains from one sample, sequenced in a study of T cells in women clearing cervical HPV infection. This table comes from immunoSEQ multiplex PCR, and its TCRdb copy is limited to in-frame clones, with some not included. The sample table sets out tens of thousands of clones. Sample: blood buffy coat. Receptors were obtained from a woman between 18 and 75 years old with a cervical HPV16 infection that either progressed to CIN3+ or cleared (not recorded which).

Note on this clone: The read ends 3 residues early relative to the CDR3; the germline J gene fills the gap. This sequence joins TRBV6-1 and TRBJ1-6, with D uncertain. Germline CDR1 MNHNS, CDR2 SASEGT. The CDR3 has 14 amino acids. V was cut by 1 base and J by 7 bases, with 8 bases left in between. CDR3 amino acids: CASSEVVQNSPLHF. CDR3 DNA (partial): TGTGCCAGCAGTGAAGTGGTCCAGAATTCACCC.

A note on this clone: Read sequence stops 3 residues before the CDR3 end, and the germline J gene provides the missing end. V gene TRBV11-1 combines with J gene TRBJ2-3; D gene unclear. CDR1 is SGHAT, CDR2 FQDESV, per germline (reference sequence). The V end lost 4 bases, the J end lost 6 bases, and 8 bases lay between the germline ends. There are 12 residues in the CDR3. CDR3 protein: CASSSPLDTQYF. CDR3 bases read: TGTGCCAGCAGCTCCCCTTTGGATACG.

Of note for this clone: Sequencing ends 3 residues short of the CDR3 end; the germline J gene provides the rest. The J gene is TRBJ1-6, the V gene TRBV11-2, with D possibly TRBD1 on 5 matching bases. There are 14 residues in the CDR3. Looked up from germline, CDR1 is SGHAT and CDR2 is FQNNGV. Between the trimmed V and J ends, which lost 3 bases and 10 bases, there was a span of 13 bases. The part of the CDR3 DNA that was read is TGTGCCAGCAGCTTCTCCGGACACGAATCACCC. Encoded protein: CASSFSGHESP. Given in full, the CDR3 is CASSFSGHESPLHF.

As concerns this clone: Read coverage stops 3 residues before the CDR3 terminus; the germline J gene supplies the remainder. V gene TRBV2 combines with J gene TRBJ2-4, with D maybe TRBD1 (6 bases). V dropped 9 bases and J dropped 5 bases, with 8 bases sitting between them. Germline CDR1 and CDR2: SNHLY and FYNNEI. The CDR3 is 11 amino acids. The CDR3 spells CASAGENIQYF. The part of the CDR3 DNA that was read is TGTGCCAGTGCAGGGGAAAACATT.

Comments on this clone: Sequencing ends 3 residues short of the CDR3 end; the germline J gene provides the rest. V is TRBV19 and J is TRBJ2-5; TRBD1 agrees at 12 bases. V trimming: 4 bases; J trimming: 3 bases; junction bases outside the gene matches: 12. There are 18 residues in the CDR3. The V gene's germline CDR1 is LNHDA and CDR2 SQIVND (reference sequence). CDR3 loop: CASSRGTGGTKAKETQYF. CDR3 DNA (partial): TGTGCCAGTAGTAGGGGGACAGGGGGCACGAAAGCGAAAGAGACC.

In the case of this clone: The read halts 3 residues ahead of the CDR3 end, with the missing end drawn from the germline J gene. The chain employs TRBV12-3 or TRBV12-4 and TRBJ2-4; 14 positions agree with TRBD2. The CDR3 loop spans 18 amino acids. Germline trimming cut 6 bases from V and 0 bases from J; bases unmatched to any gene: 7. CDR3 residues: CASSNGLAGGIAKNIQYF. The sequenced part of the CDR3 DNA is TGTGCCAGCAGCAACGGACTAGCGGGGGGTATAGCCAAAAACATT.

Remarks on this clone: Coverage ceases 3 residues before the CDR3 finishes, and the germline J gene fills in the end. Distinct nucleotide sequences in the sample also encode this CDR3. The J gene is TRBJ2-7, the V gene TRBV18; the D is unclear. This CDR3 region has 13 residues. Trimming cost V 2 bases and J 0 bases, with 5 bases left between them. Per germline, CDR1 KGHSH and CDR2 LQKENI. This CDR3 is CASSPYSSYEQYF. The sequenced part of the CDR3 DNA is TGTGCCAGCTCACCATACAGCTCCTACGAG.

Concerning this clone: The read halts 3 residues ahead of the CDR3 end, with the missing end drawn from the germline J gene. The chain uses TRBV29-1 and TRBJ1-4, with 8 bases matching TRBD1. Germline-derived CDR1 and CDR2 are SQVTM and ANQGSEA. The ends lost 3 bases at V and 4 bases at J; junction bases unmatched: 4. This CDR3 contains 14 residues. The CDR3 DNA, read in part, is TGCAGCGTTGAGGGGACAGGAGATAATGAAAAA. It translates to CSVEGTGDNEK. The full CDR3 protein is CSVEGTGDNEKLFF.

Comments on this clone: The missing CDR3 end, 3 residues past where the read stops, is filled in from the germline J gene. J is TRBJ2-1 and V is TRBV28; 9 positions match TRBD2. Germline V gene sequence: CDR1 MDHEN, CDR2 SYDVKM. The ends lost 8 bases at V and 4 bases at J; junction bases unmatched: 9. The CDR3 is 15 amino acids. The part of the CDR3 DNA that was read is TGTGCCAGCCTGGCGGGGGGGATCGAATACAATGAG. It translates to CASLAGGIEYNE. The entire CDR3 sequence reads CASLAGGIEYNEQFF.

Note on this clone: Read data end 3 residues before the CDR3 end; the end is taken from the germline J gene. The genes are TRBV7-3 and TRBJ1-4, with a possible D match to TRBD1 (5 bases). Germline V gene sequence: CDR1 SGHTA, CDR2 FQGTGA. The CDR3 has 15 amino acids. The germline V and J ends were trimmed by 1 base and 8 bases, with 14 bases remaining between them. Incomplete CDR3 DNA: TGTGCCAGCAGCTTAAATGGAAGGGGTGCGGAAAAA. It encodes CASSLNGRGAEK. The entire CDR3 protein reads CASSLNGRGAEKLFF.

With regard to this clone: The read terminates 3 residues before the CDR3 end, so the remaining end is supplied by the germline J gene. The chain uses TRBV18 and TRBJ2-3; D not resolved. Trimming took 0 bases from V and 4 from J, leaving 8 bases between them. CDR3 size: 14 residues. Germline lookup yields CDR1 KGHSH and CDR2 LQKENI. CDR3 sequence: CASSPPLRPDTQYF. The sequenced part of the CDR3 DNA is TGTGCCAGCTCACCACCTTTGAGGCCAGATACG. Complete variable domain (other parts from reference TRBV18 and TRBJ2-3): NAGVMQNPRHLVRRRGQEARLRCSPMKGHSHVYWYRQLPEEGLKFMVYLQKENIIDESGMPKERFSAEFPKEGPSILRIQQVVRGDSAAYFCASSPPLRPDTQYFGPGTRLTVL.